Listed here are 24 T cell receptor beta chains from one sample, sequenced in a study of blood T cell repertoires in COVID-19. Produced via immunoSEQ multiplex PCR; TCRdb's table is partial and in-frame only. The data contain under 150,000 clones, 88% of them singletons. The sample taken for sequencing was peripheral blood. These receptors were taken from a human donor in a cohort sampled during active COVID-19.

The chain uses TRBV30 and TRBJ1-4; D ambiguous. This CDR3 comprises 13 residues. CDR1 and CDR2 from the germline V gene are GTSNPN and SVGIG (reference sequence). Trimming stripped 0 bases from V and 8 bases from J, with 10 bases between. The CDR3 loop is CAWSVTAPEKLFF. The DNA of the CDR3 is TGTGCCTGGAGTGTAACCGCGCCCGAAAAACTGTTTTTT.

This clone was observed once. The V call is TRBV19, the J call TRBJ2-1; 10 bases are shared with TRBD2. This CDR3 contains 19 residues. Trimming removed 5 bases from V and 0 bases from J; junction bases left unmatched: 13. Looked up from germline, CDR1 is LNHDA and CDR2 is SQIVND (reference sequence). Here the CDR3 DNA reads TGTGCCAGTAGTGTTAGACTAGCGGGCGAAGTTAGCTCCTACAATGAGCAGTTCTTC. The encoded protein is CASSVRLAGEVSSYNEQFF. Using reference TRBV19 and TRBJ2-1 for the parts outside the CDR3, the full variable domain is DGGITQSPKYLFRKEGQNVTLSCEQNLNHDAMYWYRQDPGQGLRLIYYSQIVNDFQKGDIAEGYSVSREKKESFPLTVTSAQKNPTAFYLCASSVRLAGEVSSYNEQFFGPGTRLTVL.

Concerning this clone: One end of the junction is discordant with germline, which a read error may explain. The CDR3 sequence: CASSLAAGSGNTIYF. The CDR3 DNA reads as TGTGCTAGCAGCTTAGCGGCAGGGTCTGGAAACACCATATATTTT. This chain links TRBV7-7 with TRBJ1-3; maybe TRBD1 (5 bases). This CDR3 has 15 residues. Looked up from germline, CDR1 is SSHAT and CDR2 is FNYEAQ (reference sequence).

This chain connects TRBV27 to TRBJ2-7, with 8 positions matching TRBD2. There are 15 residues in the CDR3. V trimming: 7 bases; J trimming: 2 bases; junction bases outside the gene matches: 10. Germline CDR1 reads MNHEY; CDR2 reads SMNVEV (reference sequence). For the CDR3, the DNA is TGTGCCAGCACATCCCGGGGGGGCAGGCCCTACGAGCAGTACTTC. It yields the protein CASTSRGGRPYEQYF.

This sequence joins TRBV11-1 and TRBJ2-1; the D gene is possibly TRBD2 (7 bases). V lost 1 base and J 14 bases, leaving 15 bases between the germline ends. The V gene's germline CDR1 is SGHAT and CDR2 FQDESV (reference sequence). The CDR3 runs to 13 residues. The CDR3 sequence: CASSLEDGGGEFF. DNA for the CDR3: TGTGCCAGCAGCTTAGAGGATGGAGGGGGGGAGTTCTTC.

The rearrangement uses TRBV6-2 or TRBV6-3 and TRBJ1-2; no clear D gene. This CDR3 spans 15 amino acids. Between the trimmed V and J ends, which lost 0 bases and 6 bases, there was a span of 14 bases. Germline values: CDR1 MNHEY, CDR2 SVGEGT. In DNA form, the CDR3 reads TGTGCCAGCAGTTACTCGATCCGGGGAACTCATGGCTACACCTTC. It yields the protein CASSYSIRGTHGYTF.

The genes are TRBV7-9 and TRBJ1-4; TRBD1 might be the D (5 bases). The germline V gene has CDR1 SEHNR and CDR2 FQNEAQ (reference sequence). V lost 4 bases and J lost 0, with 18 bases in between. The CDR3 is 18 amino acids. DNA of the CDR3: TGTGCCAGCAGCTGGTATCAGGGCCACTATGCAACTAATGAAAAACTGTTTTTT. This codes for CASSWYQGHYATNEKLFF.

The chain couples TRBV7-2 to TRBJ2-5, with TRBD1 identical over 7 bases. With V trimmed by 3 bases and J by 4 bases, 5 bases remained unmatched. The germline gives CDR1 SGHTA, CDR2 FQGNSA. There are 14 residues in the CDR3. The CDR3 nucleotides are TGTGCCAGCAGCTTCGACAGGGCTGTAGAGACCCAGTACTTC. Its protein is CASSFDRAVETQYF.

At least ten counts were recorded for this clone. The chain combines TRBV5-1 with TRBJ2-7, with D perhaps matching TRBD1 (6 bases). The V end was cut by 5 bases, the J end by 2 bases, with 11 bases between. Germline CDR1 SGHRS, CDR2 YFSETQ. The CDR3 runs 13 residues. CDR3 DNA: TGCGCCAGCAGTCCAGGGGTGACCTACGAGCAGTACTTC. Protein product: CASSPGVTYEQYF.

The rearrangement links TRBV27 to TRBJ1-5; the match to TRBD1 covers 8 bases. Germline V CDR1 and CDR2: MNHEY, SMNVEV (reference sequence). Unmatched junction bases numbered 4, after V lost 3 bases and J lost 6 bases. The CDR3 loop spans 14 amino acids. In DNA form, the CDR3 reads TGTGCCAGCAGTTTGCGACAGGGGCGTCAGCCCCAGCATTTT. Its protein is CASSLRQGRQPQHF.

The gene calls are TRBV12-3 or TRBV12-4 and TRBJ2-1; 9 nucleotides match TRBD1. With 8 bases clipped from V and 12 bases from J, the junction kept 11 bases outside the gene matches. The CDR3 covers 13 residues. The CDR3 loop is CASLGDRAIVQFF. For the CDR3, the DNA is TGTGCCAGCCTTGGGGACAGGGCGATAGTGCAGTTCTTC.

V and J are TRBV6-5 and TRBJ1-2; 7 bases map to TRBD1. Germline-derived CDR1 and CDR2 are MNHEY and SVGAGI. V shed 8 bases and J 8 bases; nucleotides not matched to a gene: 14. This CDR3 has 14 amino acids. The CDR3 DNA is TGTGCCAGCCAAAAAGACAGGGAGGTTGGAGGCTACACCTTC. Residues: CASQKDREVGGYTF.

The chain carries TRBV3-1 (or the pseudogene TRBV3-2) and TRBJ1-3; D is unresolved. V shed 4 bases and J shed 0 bases, with 7 bases lying between them. The CDR3 runs 14 residues. Germline V gene lookup returns CDR1 LGHDT and CDR2 YNNKEL (reference sequence). This CDR3 reads CASSRRGSGNTIYF. DNA of the CDR3: TGTGCCAGCAGCCGCCGGGGCTCTGGAAACACCATATATTTT.

The chain joins TRBV15 to TRBJ2-3, with TRBD1 matching 7 bases. The length of the CDR3 is 17 residues. Germline values: CDR1 LNHNV, CDR2 YYDKDF (reference sequence). The V and J ends lost 3 bases and 0 bases, in that order; junction bases with no gene match: 9. CDR3 sequence (DNA): TGTGCCACCAGCAGGGGGCGACAGGGCCTTAGCACAGATACGCAGTATTTT. Translating gives CATSRGRQGLSTDTQYF.

This clone was counted once. Sequence at one end of the junction differs from germline and may be a read error. J is TRBJ1-2 and V is TRBV9, with 7 bases identical to TRBD1. This CDR3 region has 14 residues. The germline V gene encodes CDR1 SGDLS and CDR2 YYNGEE. The CDR3 sequence is CASSGGQAKYGYTF. The DNA of the CDR3 is TGTGCCAGCAGCGGTGGACAGGCTAAATATGGCTACACCTTC. The full variable domain, its missing parts supplied by reference TRBV9 and TRBJ1-2, is DSGVTQTPKHLITATGQRVTLRCSPRSGDLSVYWYQQSLDQGLQFLIQYYNGEERAKGNILERFSAQQFPDLHSELNLSSLELGDSALYFCASSGGQAKYGYTFGSGTRLTVV.

This chain uses TRBV5-4 with TRBJ2-1; 8 nucleotides agree with TRBD1. CDR1 SGHNT and CDR2 YYREEE come from the germline V gene (reference sequence). V trimming: 4 bases; J trimming: 2 bases; junction bases outside the gene matches: 8. The CDR3 totals 16 residues. In nucleotides, the CDR3 is TGTGCCAGCAGCGTCGCGCGGGACAGGACCTACAATGAGCAGTTCTTC. Amino acids: CASSVARDRTYNEQFF.

This chain links TRBV5-4 with TRBJ1-4; possibly TRBD1 for D (5 bases). CDR3 length: 16 residues. Germline CDR1 reads SGHNT; CDR2 reads YYREEE (reference sequence). V was clipped by 4 bases and J by 0 bases, with 13 bases between them. CDR3 amino acids: CASSPAPGTTNEKLFF. DNA of the CDR3: TGTGCCAGCAGCCCGGCCCCAGGGACAACTAATGAAAAACTGTTTTTT. The full variable domain, its missing parts supplied by reference TRBV5-4 and TRBJ1-4, is ETGVTQSPTHLIKTRGQQVTLRCSSQSGHNTVSWYQQALGQGPQFIFQYYREEENGRGNFPPRFSGLQFPNYSSELNVNALELDDSALYLCASSPAPGTTNEKLFFGSGTQLSVL.

The chain joins TRBV2 to TRBJ1-5; D is ambiguous. Trimming left V 4 bases short and J 2 bases short, with 6 bases between. Per the germline V gene, CDR1 is SNHLY and CDR2 is FYNNEI. The CDR3 is made up of 13 amino acids. Here the CDR3 reads CASSVAGNQPQHF. The CDR3 coding sequence is TGTGCCAGCAGTGTGGCAGGCAATCAGCCCCAGCATTTT.

The table lists this clone with a count of one. The chain couples TRBV6-5 to TRBJ2-2; 7 bases align to TRBD1. J gave up 4 bases and V 4 bases, and 6 bases lay outside the gene matches. Germline V gene lookup returns CDR1 MNHEY and CDR2 SVGAGI. CDR3 length equals 15 residues. The CDR3 region has the DNA TGTGCCAGCAGTTCCCCGACAGGGATCACCGGGGAGCTGTTTTTT. It codes for CASSSPTGITGELFF.

As for this clone: The sample contains more than one DNA sequence encoding this CDR3. The gene calls are TRBV7-2 and TRBJ2-5; weak D call: TRBD2 (6 bases). CDR1 is SGHTA, CDR2 FQGNSA, per germline. The ends were cut back, 4 bases at V and 2 bases at J, with 11 bases in the middle. The CDR3 has 14 residues. The CDR3, as DNA: TGTGCCAGCAGCTCTCAGGGACTTCAAGAGACCCAGTACTTC. Translation gives CASSSQGLQETQYF. The full variable domain, rest sourced from reference TRBV7-2 and TRBJ2-5, is GAGVSQSPSNKVTEKGKDVELRCDPISGHTALYWYRQSLGQGLEFLIYFQGNSAPDKSGLPSDRFSAERTGGSVSTLTIQRTQQEDSAVYLCASSSQGLQETQYFGPGTRLLVL.

The V and J genes are TRBV4-1 and TRBJ2-5; D not certain. Germline values: CDR1 MGHRA, CDR2 YSYEKL. The V end was cut by 0 bases, the J end by 4 bases, with 3 bases between. CDR3 size: 12 residues. The CDR3 here is CASSQDLETQYF. The DNA of the CDR3 is TGCGCCAGCAGCCAAGATCTAGAGACCCAGTACTTC.

V gene TRBV4-1 combines with J gene TRBJ1-2; D may be TRBD1 (5 bases). V was clipped by 3 bases and J by 5 bases, with 19 bases between them. This CDR3 region has 16 residues. Germline CDR1 MGHRA, CDR2 YSYEKL. The chain's CDR3 is CASSHHVGEGLYGYTF. CDR3 in DNA: TGCGCCAGCAGCCACCACGTTGGGGAGGGGTTGTATGGCTACACCTTC.

The gene calls are TRBV5-1 and TRBJ2-2; no definite D call. Germline V lookup: CDR1 SGHRS, CDR2 YFSETQ. The V end was cut by 0 bases, the J end by 0 bases, with 3 bases between. This CDR3 comprises 14 residues. CDR3: CASSLDSNTGELFF. CDR3 in DNA: TGCGCCAGCAGCTTGGACTCGAACACCGGGGAGCTGTTTTTT.

The rearrangement links TRBV16 to TRBJ1-4, with a tentative D call TRBD1 (5 bases). The germline V gene has CDR1 KGHSY and CDR2 FQNENV. Trimming shortened V by 3 bases and J by 8 bases, and 16 bases separated the two germline ends. This CDR3 has 15 amino acids. The DNA of the CDR3 is TGTGCCAGCAGCCACTACAGAGGGGCGGGGGAAAAACTGTTTTTT. Amino acid sequence: CASSHYRGAGEKLFF.